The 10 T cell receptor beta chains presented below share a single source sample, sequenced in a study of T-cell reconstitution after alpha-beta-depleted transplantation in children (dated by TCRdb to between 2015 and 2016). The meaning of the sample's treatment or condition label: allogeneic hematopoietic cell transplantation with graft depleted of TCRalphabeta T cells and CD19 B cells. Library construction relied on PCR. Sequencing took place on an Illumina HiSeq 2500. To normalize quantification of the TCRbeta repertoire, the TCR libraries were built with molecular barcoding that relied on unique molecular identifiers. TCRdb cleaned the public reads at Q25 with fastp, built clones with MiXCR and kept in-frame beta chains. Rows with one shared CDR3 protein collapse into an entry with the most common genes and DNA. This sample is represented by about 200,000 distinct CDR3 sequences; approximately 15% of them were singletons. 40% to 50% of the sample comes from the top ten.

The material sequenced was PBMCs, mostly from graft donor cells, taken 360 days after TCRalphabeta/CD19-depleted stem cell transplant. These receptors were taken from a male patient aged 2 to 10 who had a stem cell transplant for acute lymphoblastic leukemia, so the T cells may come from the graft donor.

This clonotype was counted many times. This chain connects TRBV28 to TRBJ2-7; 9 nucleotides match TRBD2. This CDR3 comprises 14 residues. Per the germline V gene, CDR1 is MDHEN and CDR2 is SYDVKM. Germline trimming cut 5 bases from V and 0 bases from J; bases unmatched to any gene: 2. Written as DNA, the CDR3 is TGTGCCAGCAGTGTGGGACTAGCCTCCTACGAGCAGTACTTC. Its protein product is CASSVGLASYEQYF.

DNA for the CDR3: TGTGCCAGCAGTGACTCTTGGGACAGGGAAAATACGCAGTATTTT. Protein sequence: CASSDSWDRENTQYF. This rearrangement joins TRBV6-4 to TRBJ2-3; the match to TRBD1 covers 9 bases. With 0 bases clipped from V and 7 bases from J, the junction kept 5 bases outside the gene matches. The CDR3 covers 15 residues. The germline CDR1 and CDR2 sequences are MRHNA and SNTAGT.

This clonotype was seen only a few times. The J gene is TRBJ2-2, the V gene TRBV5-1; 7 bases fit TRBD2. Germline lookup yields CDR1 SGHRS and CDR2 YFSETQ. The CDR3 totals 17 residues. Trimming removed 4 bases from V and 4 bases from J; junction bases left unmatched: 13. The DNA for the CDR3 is TGCGCCAGCAGCGGCGGGTTCTTCCCGGGGGGCACCGGGGAGCTGTTTTTT. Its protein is CASSGGFFPGGTGELFF. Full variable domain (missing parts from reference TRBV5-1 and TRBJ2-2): KAGVTQTPRYLIKTRGQQVTLSCSPISGHRSVSWYQQTPGQGLQFLFEYFSETQRNKGNFPGRFSGRQFSNSRSEMNVSTLELGDSALYLCASSGGFFPGGTGELFFGEGSRLTVL.

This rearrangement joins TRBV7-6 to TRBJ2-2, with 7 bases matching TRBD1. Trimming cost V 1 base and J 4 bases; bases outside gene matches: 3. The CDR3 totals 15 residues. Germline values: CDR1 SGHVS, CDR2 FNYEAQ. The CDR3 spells CASSLEAGGTGELFF. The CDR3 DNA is TGTGCCAGCAGCTTAGAGGCAGGGGGCACCGGGGAGCTGTTTTTT.

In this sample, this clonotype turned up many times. The DNA of the CDR3 is TGTGCCAGCAGCCCTGCGGGGGGGCTTGAGTACAATGAGCAGTTCTTC. Translating gives CASSPAGGLEYNEQFF. This chain joins TRBV4-2 and TRBJ2-1; 9 positions match TRBD2. After removal of 4 bases from V and 4 bases from J, the junction contained 8 bases not matched to a gene. Germline V gene sequence: CDR1 LGHNA, CDR2 YNFKEQ. This CDR3 is 16 amino acids long.

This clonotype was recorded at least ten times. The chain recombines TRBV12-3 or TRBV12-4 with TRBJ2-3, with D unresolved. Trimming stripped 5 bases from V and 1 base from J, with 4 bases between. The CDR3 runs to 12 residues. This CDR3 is CASSLRTDTQYF. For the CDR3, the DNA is TGTGCCAGCAGTCTACGCACAGATACGCAGTATTTT.

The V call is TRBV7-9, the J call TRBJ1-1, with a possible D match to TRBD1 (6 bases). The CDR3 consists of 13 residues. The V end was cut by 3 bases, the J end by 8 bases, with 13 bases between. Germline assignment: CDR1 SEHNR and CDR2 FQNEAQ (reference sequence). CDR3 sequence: CASSLVQGLEAFF. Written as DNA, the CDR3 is TGTGCCAGCAGCTTGGTACAGGGATTAGAAGCTTTCTTT. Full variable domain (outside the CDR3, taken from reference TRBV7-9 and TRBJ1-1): DTGVSQNPRHKITKRGQNVTFRCDPISEHNRLYWYRQTLGQGPEFLTYFQNEAQLEKSRLLSDRFSAERPKGSFSTLEIQRTEQGDSAMYLCASSLVQGLEAFFGQGTRLTVV.

CDR3: CASSQTGTGGEAFF. CDR3 DNA: TGTGCCAGCAGCCAGACAGGGACTGGTGGTGAAGCTTTCTTT. The rearrangement joins TRBV12-3 or TRBV12-4 to TRBJ1-1, with 7 bases matching TRBD1. V dropped 6 bases and J dropped 7; count of bases not matched to a gene: 11. The CDR3 is made up of 14 amino acids.

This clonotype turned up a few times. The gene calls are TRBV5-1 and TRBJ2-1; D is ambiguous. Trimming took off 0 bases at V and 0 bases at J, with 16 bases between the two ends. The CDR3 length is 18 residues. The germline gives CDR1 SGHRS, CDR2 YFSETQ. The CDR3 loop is CASSLVPLDPYSYNEQFF. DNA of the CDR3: TGCGCCAGCAGCTTGGTTCCCCTCGACCCTTACTCCTACAATGAGCAGTTCTTC.

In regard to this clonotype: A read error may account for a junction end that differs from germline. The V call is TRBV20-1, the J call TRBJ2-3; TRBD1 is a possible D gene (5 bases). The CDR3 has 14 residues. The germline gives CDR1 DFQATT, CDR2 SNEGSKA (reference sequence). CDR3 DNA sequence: TGCAGTGCGAGAGCAGGGCCCAGAACAGATACGCAGTATTTT. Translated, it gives CSARAGPRTDTQYF.